This T cell receptor (beta chain) was identified during a study of radiation and T cells in renal cell carcinoma. As regards this clone: The antigen remains undetermined.

Study-wide results and caveats: Top 100 clonotypes averaged approximately 50% in irradiated versus about 40% in nephrectomy-only tumors. Intratumoral heterogeneity was not captured in these approximately 0.98 g regions.

Method: immunoSEQ multiplex PCR; TCRdb's copy keeps in-frame clones and lacks some. Among about 7,900 clones listed, around 60% were seen once. Treatment indicated: treatment-naive control, cytoreductive nephrectomy. Treatment-naive patients without radiation supplied the control tumors at nephrectomy. The patient's renal cell carcinoma had clear cell pathology. The CDR3 is 15 residues long. CDR1 SGHRS and CDR2 YFSETQ come from the germline V gene. The V and J ends lost 0 bases and 5 bases respectively, with 11 bases between them. The sequenced sample was tumor tissue, obtained from a patient whose treatment was nephrectomy without radiotherapy. The chain employs TRBV5-1 and TRBJ1-4; D possibly corresponds to TRBD1 (6 bases). The TCR comes from a woman aged 65 to 85 with renal cell carcinoma. CDR3: CASSLGQGKNEKLFF. In DNA, the CDR3 is TGCGCCAGCAGCTTGGGGCAGGGGAAGAATGAAAAACTGTTTTTT.